A single sample gave rise to the 19 T cell receptor beta chains below, sequenced in a study of CD8+ T cells in alopecia areata. Reverse transcription of extracted RNA yielded cDNA, which provided the sequencing template. Here immunoSEQ multiplex PCR was the method, and the copy in TCRdb shows in-frame clones only, minus some. This table holds about 180,000 clones, roughly 60% found once. The sample was CD4+ T cells sorted from blood, taken at week 0. Receptors were obtained from a human donor with alopecia areata.

This clone was seen only once. This chain connects TRBV19 to TRBJ1-6; possibly TRBD1 for D (6 bases). This CDR3 region has 16 residues. Germline assignment: CDR1 LNHDA and CDR2 SQIVND (reference sequence). V was cut by 5 bases and J by 9 bases, with 20 bases left in between. In nucleotides, the CDR3 is TGTGCCAGTAGTGCCATACAACAGGGAAGAGGTTCACCCCTCCACTTT. It yields the protein CASSAIQQGRGSPLHF.

The chain joins TRBV29-1 to TRBJ2-5; D may be TRBD2 (5 bases). Germline CDR1 is SQVTM and CDR2 is ANQGSEA. Deletions cut 2 bases from V and 5 bases from J, with 12 bases between. The CDR3 contains 13 residues. The CDR3 DNA follows: TGCAGCGTTGAAAGAGGGTTTGGGGAGACCCAGTACTTC. Encoded protein: CSVERGFGETQYF.

The rearrangement links TRBV30 to TRBJ1-1; 7 bases align to TRBD1. V trimming: 1 base; J trimming: 5 bases; junction bases outside the gene matches: 4. The CDR3 is 13 residues long. The germline CDR1 and CDR2 sequences are GTSNPN and SVGIG (reference sequence). The CDR3 DNA follows: TGTGCCTGGAGTGGTACGGACAGGACTGAAGCTTTCTTT. Amino acids: CAWSGTDRTEAFF.

This chain connects TRBV18 to TRBJ1-1, with a possible D match to TRBD1 (5 bases). V shed 2 bases and J shed 3 bases, with 10 bases lying between them. CDR3 length: 14 residues. The germline gives CDR1 KGHSH, CDR2 LQKENI. The CDR3 bases are TGTGCCAGCTCACCAAGGGGAGCGGACACTGAAGCTTTCTTT. Protein: CASSPRGADTEAFF.

About this clone: Other DNA sequences of this sample code for an identical CDR3. The chain combines TRBV5-1 with TRBJ1-6; TRBD1 matches 9 bases. CDR1 is SGHRS, CDR2 YFSETQ, per germline. With V trimmed by 4 bases and J by 7 bases, 3 bases remained unmatched. The CDR3 loop spans 14 amino acids. The CDR3 region has the DNA TGCGCCAGCAGCCTCGGACAGGGGAATTCACCCCTCCACTTT. Translating gives CASSLGQGNSPLHF.

V gene TRBV4-3 combines with J gene TRBJ1-6; no clear D gene. Trimming took off 0 bases at V and 7 bases at J, with 10 bases between the two ends. The CDR3 totals 15 residues. The germline V gene encodes CDR1 LGHNA and CDR2 YSLEER. CDR3 region: CASSQDEGWNSPLHF. The CDR3 DNA reads as TGCGCCAGCAGCCAAGATGAGGGATGGAATTCACCCCTCCACTTT.

V gene TRBV7-2 combines with J gene TRBJ1-1; D gene uncertain. Per germline, CDR1 SGHTA and CDR2 FQGNSA. The CDR3 is 13 residues long. V lost 0 bases, J lost 1 base, and 3 bases lay in between. CDR3 loop: CASSLAENTEAFF. CDR3 nucleotide sequence: TGTGCCAGCAGCTTAGCCGAGAACACTGAAGCTTTCTTT.

This chain connects TRBV9 to TRBJ2-7, with D perhaps matching TRBD1 (5 bases). The CDR3 is made up of 15 amino acids. Trimming took off 0 bases at V and 6 bases at J, with 16 bases between the two ends. Germline CDR1 is SGDLS and CDR2 is YYNGEE. The CDR3 loop reads CASSVGSLGVFEQYF. In DNA form, the CDR3 reads TGTGCCAGCAGCGTAGGTAGTTTAGGGGTTTTCGAGCAGTACTTC. Full variable domain (rest looked up from reference TRBV9 and TRBJ2-7): DSGVTQTPKHLITATGQRVTLRCSPRSGDLSVYWYQQSLDQGLQFLIQYYNGEERAKGNILERFSAQQFPDLHSELNLSSLELGDSALYFCASSVGSLGVFEQYFGPGTRLTVT.

This clone was seen a handful of times. The chain combines TRBV29-1 with TRBJ2-5; perhaps TRBD2 as D (5 bases). Germline V gene sequence: CDR1 SQVTM, CDR2 ANQGSEA. V dropped 4 bases and J dropped 5 bases, with 17 bases sitting between them. CDR3 length: 14 residues. In DNA form, the CDR3 reads TGCAGCGTTGTCCTAGTAACACCGGGGGAGACCCAGTACTTC. It specifies CSVVLVTPGETQYF.

This clone was observed once. V and J are TRBV10-3 and TRBJ2-7; 11 bases match TRBD2. The germline V gene encodes CDR1 ENHRY and CDR2 SYGVKD. The V gene end was trimmed by 4 bases and the J gene end by 0 bases; junction bases not matched to a gene: 5. CDR3 length: 16 amino acids. The CDR3 here is CAISGLAGGDSYEQYF. The CDR3 region has the DNA TGTGCCATCAGTGGGCTAGCGGGGGGTGACTCCTACGAGCAGTACTTC.

The J gene is TRBJ2-1, the V gene TRBV5-1, with 10 bases identical to TRBD2. The CDR3 covers 18 residues. CDR1 is SGHRS, CDR2 YFSETQ, per germline. V gave up 0 bases and J gave up 0 bases; unmatched junction bases: 6. This CDR3 is CASSLGPSGGRSYNEQFF. The CDR3 DNA follows: TGCGCCAGCAGCTTGGGCCCTAGCGGGGGTCGCTCCTACAATGAGCAGTTCTTC.

This clone appeared a few times. CDR3 protein: CASSSRTGGKDTQYF. CDR3 bases: TGTGCCAGCAGCTCCAGGACAGGGGGCAAGGATACGCAGTATTTT. This rearrangement joins TRBV5-4 to TRBJ2-3; 11 bases fit TRBD1. J was trimmed by 6 bases and V by 3 bases; bases with no gene match: 6. This CDR3 comprises 15 residues. CDR1 and CDR2 (germline): SGHNT, YYREEE (reference sequence).

This rearrangement joins TRBV6-6 to TRBJ1-6; D call uncertain. Germline lookup yields CDR1 MNHNY and CDR2 SVGAGI (reference sequence). The CDR3 covers 13 residues. V dropped 8 bases and J dropped 8 bases, with 13 bases sitting between them. DNA for the CDR3: TGTGCCAGCCGGAAGATGATAGATTCACCCCTCCACTTT. It is translated as CASRKMIDSPLHF.

This rearrangement joins TRBV20-1 to TRBJ2-7; 7 nucleotides agree with TRBD2. Germline V gene sequence: CDR1 DFQATT, CDR2 SNEGSKA (reference sequence). The CDR3 has 9 amino acids. CDR3: CGGVYEQYF. The CDR3 DNA is TGCGGGGGGGTCTACGAGCAGTACTTC.

This clone was seen a handful of times. The chain recombines TRBV29-1 with TRBJ2-1; perhaps D is TRBD1 or TRBD2 (6 bases each). Trimming pared 0 bases from V and 3 bases from J, leaving 18 bases between. The length of the CDR3 is 17 residues. In germline, CDR1 is SQVTM, CDR2 ANQGSEA. CDR3 loop: CSVEDLRGQGLYNEQFF. The CDR3 coding sequence is TGCAGCGTTGAAGATCTACGGGGGCAGGGCCTCTACAATGAGCAGTTCTTC.

The rearrangement links TRBV27 to TRBJ1-1; 8 nucleotides match TRBD1. V shed 4 bases, J shed 1 base, and the junction held 2 bases outside the gene matches. The CDR3 runs 14 residues. Germline V CDR1 and CDR2: MNHEY, SMNVEV (reference sequence). This CDR3 is CASSYRGSNTEAFF. DNA for the CDR3: TGTGCCAGCAGTTACAGGGGGTCGAACACTGAAGCTTTCTTT.

V gene TRBV5-6 combines with J gene TRBJ1-3, with D maybe TRBD1 (5 bases). The CDR3 extends over 14 amino acids. Germline-derived CDR1 and CDR2 are SGHDT and YYEEEE. V lost 6 bases to trimming and J lost 0 bases, with 10 bases between them. For the CDR3, the DNA is TGTGCCAGCAACCACAGGCACTCTGGAAACACCATATATTTT. It yields the protein CASNHRHSGNTIYF.

The chain employs TRBV30 and TRBJ1-2, with 7 positions matching TRBD1. CDR1 and CDR2 (germline): GTSNPN, SVGIG (reference sequence). Trimming took 4 bases from V and 6 from J; bases not matched to a gene: 8. The CDR3 loop spans 13 amino acids. DNA for the CDR3: TGTGCCTGGATGAGACAGGGAGGGGATGGCTACACCTTC. Encoded protein: CAWMRQGGDGYTF.

This clone was picked up a small number of times. The chain recombines TRBV9 with TRBJ2-6, with D possibly matching TRBD2 (6 bases). The CDR3 sequence is 15 residues long. CDR1 SGDLS and CDR2 YYNGEE come from the germline V gene. V lost 3 bases to trimming and J lost 3 bases, with 10 bases between them. This CDR3 reads CASSAGTLGANVLTF. The CDR3 nucleotides are TGTGCCAGCAGCGCCGGGACTCTTGGGGCCAACGTCCTGACTTTC. Together with reference TRBV9 and TRBJ2-6, the CDR3 gives the full variable domain: DSGVTQTPKHLITATGQRVTLRCSPRSGDLSVYWYQQSLDQGLQFLIQYYNGEERAKGNILERFSAQQFPDLHSELNLSSLELGDSALYFCASSAGTLGANVLTFGAGSRLTVL.